This is a list of T cell receptor beta chains from one sample in a study of T cells in Graves' hyperthyroidism and ophthalmopathy. MiXCR, run by TCRdb on the multiplex PCR reads, gives a single entry per CDR3 protein. The sample carries nearly 600,000 distinct CDR3 sequences, approximately 15% recorded once. Sample: blood. Receptors were obtained from a woman in her 30s with Graves' hyperthyroidism that later progressed to Graves' ophthalmopathy. Both conserved end residues are part of each CDR3. A D gene is named only where the DNA matches it firmly. Clone sizes are given selectively: once, few, many, or a class where the clone is expanded.

size: many
V: TRBV19
J: TRBJ2-2
D: NA
CDR3: CASKEDTNTGELFF
DNA: TGTGCCAGTAAGGAGGACACAAACACCGGGGAGCTGTTTTTT

size: NA
V: TRBV2
J: TRBJ2-3
D: TRBD2
CDR3: CASIPGTSGGRPYF
DNA: TGTGCCAGCATCCCCGGGACTAGCGGCGGCCGGCCGTATTTT

size: many
V: TRBV30
J: TRBJ1-1
D: TRBD1
CDR3: CAWIDRASFYTEAFF
DNA: TGTGCCTGGATTGACAGGGCTTCTTTTTACACTGAAGCTTTCTTT

size: NA
V: TRBV18
J: TRBJ1-2
D: NA
CDR3: CASSPPTHREGGYTF
DNA: TGTGCCAGCTCACCACCGACCCACAGGGAAGGAGGCTACACCTTC

size: many
V: TRBV7-2
J: TRBJ2-5
D: NA
CDR3: CASSLGPGAETQYF
DNA: TGTGCCAGCAGCTTAGGACCGGGGGCAGAGACCCAGTACTTC

size: many
V: TRBV12-3/TRBV12-4
J: TRBJ2-7
D: TRBD2
CDR3: CASNDGPGLASYEQYF
DNA: TGTGCCAGCAACGACGGACCGGGACTAGCCTCCTACGAGCAGTACTTC

size: many
V: TRBV5-1
J: TRBJ1-1
D: NA
CDR3: CASSLEAVENTEAFF
DNA: TGCGCCAGCAGCTTGGAAGCGGTGGAGAACACTGAAGCTTTCTTT

size: many
V: TRBV29-1
J: TRBJ1-1
D: NA
CDR3: CSVSQANTEAFF
DNA: TGCAGCGTTTCCCAGGCGAACACTGAAGCTTTCTTT

size: few
V: TRBV5-4
J: TRBJ2-7
D: TRBD2
CDR3: CASSPDTSGIYEQYF
DNA: TGTGCCAGCAGCCCCGATACTAGCGGAATCTACGAGCAGTACTTC

size: many
V: TRBV28
J: TRBJ1-5
D: NA
CDR3: CASLQGWEGSNQPQHF
DNA: TGTGCCAGCCTACAGGGATGGGAGGGAAGCAATCAGCCCCAGCATTTT

size: few
V: TRBV6-1
J: TRBJ1-5
D: NA
CDR3: CASSEVLSNQPQHF
DNA: TGTGCCAGCAGTGAGGTACTCTCTAATCAGCCCCAGCATTTT

size: many
V: TRBV24-1
J: TRBJ2-7
D: NA
CDR3: CATSDGGISYEQYF
DNA: TGTGCCACCAGTGATGGGGGGATCTCCTACGAGCAGTACTTC

size: many
V: TRBV11-2
J: TRBJ2-5
D: TRBD1
CDR3: CASSSLTGEATQYF
DNA: TGTGCCAGCAGCTCATTAACAGGGGAAGCGACCCAGTACTTC

size: many
V: TRBV30
J: TRBJ1-2
D: NA
CDR3: CAWSVLNYGYTF
DNA: TGTGCCTGGAGTGTACTTAACTATGGCTACACCTTC

size: many
V: TRBV20-1
J: TRBJ2-1
D: NA
CDR3: CSAQSYNEQFF
DNA: TGCAGTGCGCAATCGTACAATGAGCAGTTCTTC

size: many
V: TRBV12-3/TRBV12-4
J: TRBJ2-7
D: NA
CDR3: CATGGTGYEQYF
DNA: TGTGCCACAGGGGGGACTGGGTACGAGCAGTACTTC

size: NA
V: TRBV7-2
J: TRBJ1-1
D: NA
CDR3: CASSSMGLNTEAFF
DNA: TGTGCCAGCAGCTCGATGGGGCTGAACACTGAAGCTTTCTTT

size: many
V: TRBV19
J: TRBJ1-1
D: NA
CDR3: CASRDSVNTEAFF
DNA: TGTGCCAGTAGGGACAGCGTGAACACTGAAGCTTTCTTT

size: many
V: TRBV5-6
J: TRBJ2-5
D: TRBD2
CDR3: CASSLVLGTSRQETQYF
DNA: TGTGCCAGCAGCTTGGTCTTAGGGACTAGCAGACAAGAGACCCAGTACTTC

size: many
V: TRBV30
J: TRBJ1-1
D: NA
CDR3: CAWSVRHEAFF
DNA: TGTGCCTGGAGTGTTCGCCACGAAGCTTTCTTT

size: many
V: TRBV10-3
J: TRBJ1-1
D: TRBD1
CDR3: CAIRSGTVNTEAFF
DNA: TGTGCCATCAGATCCGGGACAGTGAACACTGAAGCTTTCTTT

size: many
V: TRBV11-2
J: TRBJ1-2
D: NA
CDR3: CASSDGFYGYTF
DNA: TGTGCCAGCAGCGACGGATTCTATGGCTACACCTTC

size: many
V: TRBV30
J: TRBJ2-7
D: TRBD2
CDR3: CAWRAGTTIYEQYF
DNA: TGTGCCTGGAGGGCCGGGACTACTATCTACGAGCAGTACTTC

size: many
V: TRBV24-1
J: TRBJ2-5
D: TRBD1
CDR3: CATSEPDRGRRETQYF
DNA: TGTGCCACCAGTGAACCGGACAGGGGCAGACGAGAGACCCAGTACTTC

size: many
V: TRBV2
J: TRBJ1-2
D: NA
CDR3: CASSVGGRYGYTF
DNA: TGTGCCAGCAGTGTGGGGGGCAGGTATGGCTACACCTTC

size: few
V: TRBV4-1
J: TRBJ2-5
D: NA
CDR3: CASSQGPGAGETQYF
DNA: TGCGCCAGCAGCCAAGGTCCAGGGGCAGGGGAGACCCAGTACTTC

size: many
V: TRBV20-1
J: TRBJ1-1
D: NA
CDR3: CSAGGLNTEAFF
DNA: TGCAGTGCGGGTGGTTTGAACACTGAAGCTTTCTTT

size: many
V: TRBV6-6
J: TRBJ2-3
D: TRBD2
CDR3: CASSYSTSGSKDTQYF
DNA: TGTGCCAGCAGTTACTCGACTAGCGGGAGTAAGGATACGCAGTATTTT

size: many
V: TRBV28
J: TRBJ1-5
D: TRBD1
CDR3: CASSLGTGWSSNQPQHF
DNA: TGTGCCAGCAGTTTGGGGACAGGGTGGTCGAGCAATCAGCCCCAGCATTTT

size: many
V: TRBV28
J: TRBJ1-6
D: TRBD1
CDR3: CASSLVDRVSSPLHF
DNA: TGTGCCAGCAGTCTGGTCGACAGGGTATCTTCACCCCTCCACTTT

size: many
V: TRBV11-1
J: TRBJ1-2
D: NA
CDR3: CASSLPTENYGYTF
DNA: TGTGCCAGCAGCTTGCCGACAGAAAACTATGGCTACACCTTC

size: many
V: TRBV20-1
J: TRBJ2-7
D: TRBD1
CDR3: CSPRTGTYEQYF
DNA: TGCAGTCCGAGGACAGGGACCTACGAGCAGTACTTC

size: many
V: TRBV15
J: TRBJ1-1
D: NA
CDR3: CATSGGQAEAFF
DNA: TGTGCCACCAGCGGTGGGCAGGCTGAAGCTTTCTTT

size: many
V: TRBV7-8
J: TRBJ2-7
D: NA
CDR3: CASSLQLYEQYF
DNA: TGTGCCAGCAGCTTGCAGCTCTACGAGCAGTACTTC

size: many
V: TRBV28
J: TRBJ1-2
D: NA
CDR3: CASSLGQGRNGYTF
DNA: TGTGCCAGCAGTTTAGGGCAGGGGAGGAACGGCTACACCTTC

size: many
V: TRBV29-1
J: TRBJ1-3
D: NA
CDR3: CSVDDGNTIYF
DNA: TGCAGCGTTGACGATGGAAACACCATATATTTT

size: NA
V: TRBV9
J: TRBJ2-1
D: TRBD1
CDR3: CASSENRDRGSYNEQFF
DNA: TGTGCCAGCAGCGAGAACCGGGACAGGGGATCCTACAATGAGCAGTTCTTC

size: NA
V: TRBV7-9
J: TRBJ2-7
D: NA
CDR3: CASSSTFSDWHSYEQYF
DNA: TGTGCCAGCAGCTCAACTTTTAGCGACTGGCACTCCTACGAGCAGTACTTC

size: many
V: TRBV19
J: TRBJ2-1
D: NA
CDR3: CASSIAGSSYNEQFF
DNA: TGTGCCAGTAGTATCGCCGGGAGCTCCTACAATGAGCAGTTCTTC

size: many
V: TRBV2
J: TRBJ2-3
D: TRBD2
CDR3: CASSKGLAGMVVGTDTQYF
DNA: TGTGCCAGCAGTAAAGGGCTAGCGGGTATGGTGGTCGGCACAGATACGCAGTATTTT

size: few
V: TRBV7-9
J: TRBJ1-1
D: NA
CDR3: CASSLWRGKWNTEAFF
DNA: TGTGCCAGCAGCTTATGGAGGGGAAAATGGAACACTGAAGCTTTCTTT

size: many
V: TRBV28
J: TRBJ2-7
D: TRBD2
CDR3: CASSSSGTRSSYEQYF
DNA: TGTGCCAGCAGTTCATCCGGGACTAGGAGCTCCTACGAGCAGTACTTC

size: many
V: TRBV20-1
J: TRBJ1-5
D: TRBD1
CDR3: CSAPKGAGSNQPQHF
DNA: TGCAGTGCCCCGAAGGGGGCGGGGAGCAATCAGCCCCAGCATTTT

size: many
V: TRBV2
J: TRBJ2-1
D: NA
CDR3: CASSDRVGGVTYNEQFF
DNA: TGTGCCAGCAGTGATAGGGTCGGGGGAGTCACCTACAATGAGCAGTTCTTC

size: once
V: TRBV6-6
J: TRBJ1-2
D: NA
CDR3: CASSYSMGSGYTF
DNA: TGTGCCAGCAGTTACTCGATGGGGAGTGGCTACACCTTC

size: few
V: TRBV20-1
J: TRBJ2-7
D: TRBD1
CDR3: CSARGSGQNSYEQYF
DNA: TGCAGTGCTAGGGGCTCGGGACAGAACTCCTACGAGCAGTACTTC

size: many
V: TRBV18
J: TRBJ1-2
D: TRBD1
CDR3: CASSPRDSKFNYGYTF
DNA: TGTGCCAGCTCACCCCGGGACAGTAAATTTAACTATGGCTACACCTTC

size: many
V: TRBV11-3
J: TRBJ2-1
D: TRBD2
CDR3: CASSLQLGSGSYNEQFF
DNA: TGTGCCAGCAGCTTACAGCTCGGGAGCGGGAGCTACAATGAGCAGTTCTTC

size: NA
V: TRBV9
J: TRBJ1-4
D: NA
CDR3: CASSVEGSATNEKLFF
DNA: TGTGCCAGCAGCGTAGAGGGGAGCGCAACTAATGAAAAACTGTTTTTT

size: many
V: TRBV7-2
J: TRBJ1-2
D: NA
CDR3: CASSLSGRANYGYTF
DNA: TGTGCCAGCAGCCTATCGGGCAGGGCCAACTATGGCTACACCTTC

size: many
V: TRBV11-2
J: TRBJ2-7
D: TRBD2
CDR3: CASSSERLASSEQYF
DNA: TGTGCCAGCAGCTCGGAAAGACTAGCGTCGAGCGAGCAGTACTTC

size: many
V: TRBV6-6
J: TRBJ1-1
D: NA
CDR3: CASSYAQGTEAFF
DNA: TGTGCCAGCAGTTACGCACAGGGAACTGAAGCTTTCTTT